The rows below give T cell receptor beta chains drawn from one sample of a study of T-cell reconstitution after alpha-beta-depleted transplantation in children. TCRdb reanalysed the PCR reads using MiXCR and keeps one entry per CDR3 protein. The sample yields roughly 500,000 distinct CDR3 sequences, under 15% seen once. This sample comprised PBMCs from the stem cell graft donor, obtained from the stem cell graft. All receptors come from a human donor who donated a stem cell graft to a child with combined immunodeficiency. Both conserved end residues are trimmed from each CDR3. The D gene is left open where the match is weak.

d_gene: NA
v_gene: TRBV2
j_gene: TRBJ1-2
CDR3aa: ASYYNYGYT

d_gene: NA
v_gene: TRBV20-1
j_gene: TRBJ2-3
CDR3aa: SASEAQGATDTQY

d_gene: NA
v_gene: TRBV4-3
j_gene: TRBJ2-7
CDR3aa: ASSQEIISDEQY

d_gene: NA
v_gene: TRBV5-1
j_gene: TRBJ2-6
CDR3aa: ASSWGPPGANVLT

d_gene: TRBD2
v_gene: TRBV7-9
j_gene: TRBJ2-3
CDR3aa: ASSRLAGRGVAQY

d_gene: NA
v_gene: TRBV12-3/TRBV12-4
j_gene: TRBJ2-7
CDR3aa: ASSKSSYEQY

d_gene: NA
v_gene: TRBV12-3/TRBV12-4
j_gene: TRBJ2-7
CDR3aa: ASSLVRGRAIYEQY

d_gene: NA
v_gene: TRBV6-2/TRBV6-3
j_gene: TRBJ1-5
CDR3aa: ASTTLDSNQPQH

d_gene: TRBD2
v_gene: TRBV30
j_gene: TRBJ2-3
CDR3aa: AWSLVAGAADTQY

d_gene: NA
v_gene: TRBV20-1
j_gene: TRBJ2-7
CDR3aa: SAENRRDNYEQY

d_gene: NA
v_gene: TRBV7-3
j_gene: TRBJ2-1
CDR3aa: ASSLEQGYNEQF

d_gene: NA
v_gene: TRBV12-3/TRBV12-4
j_gene: TRBJ2-1
CDR3aa: ASSLDDEQF

d_gene: TRBD2
v_gene: TRBV7-2
j_gene: TRBJ2-7
CDR3aa: ASGKSGGKYEQY

d_gene: TRBD1
v_gene: TRBV20-1
j_gene: TRBJ2-3
CDR3aa: SAPRGLGTDTQY

d_gene: NA
v_gene: TRBV12-3/TRBV12-4
j_gene: TRBJ2-7
CDR3aa: ASSSPLTGSYEQY

d_gene: TRBD2
v_gene: TRBV5-6
j_gene: TRBJ2-1
CDR3aa: ASSYGLAGSYEQF

d_gene: TRBD2
v_gene: TRBV5-1
j_gene: TRBJ2-3
CDR3aa: VSSLGLKYSTDTQY

d_gene: NA
v_gene: TRBV12-3/TRBV12-4
j_gene: TRBJ1-1
CDR3aa: ASTHERAEAF

d_gene: NA
v_gene: TRBV7-2
j_gene: TRBJ2-7
CDR3aa: ASSGYGDEQY

d_gene: NA
v_gene: TRBV20-1
j_gene: TRBJ2-7
CDR3aa: SGLWVGVTYEQY

d_gene: NA
v_gene: TRBV7-3
j_gene: TRBJ2-3
CDR3aa: ASSSAGREPADTQY

d_gene: TRBD2
v_gene: TRBV6-4
j_gene: TRBJ2-1
CDR3aa: ASSVTPVGTSGNNEQF

d_gene: NA
v_gene: TRBV11-1
j_gene: TRBJ2-1
CDR3aa: ASSLTLVNEQF

d_gene: TRBD2
v_gene: TRBV14
j_gene: TRBJ2-1
CDR3aa: ASSLSGRPSYNEQF

d_gene: TRBD1
v_gene: TRBV28
j_gene: TRBJ1-1
CDR3aa: ASSPGQGGAF

d_gene: NA
v_gene: TRBV24-1
j_gene: TRBJ2-7
CDR3aa: ATSDLVPMGHLYEQY

d_gene: TRBD1
v_gene: TRBV12-3/TRBV12-4
j_gene: TRBJ2-1
CDR3aa: ASSLGGQGSYNEQF

d_gene: NA
v_gene: TRBV9
j_gene: TRBJ2-6
CDR3aa: ASSVDGVGANVLT

d_gene: NA
v_gene: TRBV5-1
j_gene: TRBJ2-4
CDR3aa: ASSSAGHGDVLAKNIQY

d_gene: TRBD1
v_gene: TRBV10-3
j_gene: TRBJ2-7
CDR3aa: AISRDSFYEQY

d_gene: NA
v_gene: TRBV10-3
j_gene: TRBJ1-2
CDR3aa: AISEGEATGTYGYT

d_gene: NA
v_gene: TRBV12-3/TRBV12-4
j_gene: TRBJ1-2
CDR3aa: ASSLYRTESTYT

d_gene: TRBD1
v_gene: TRBV7-2
j_gene: TRBJ1-1
CDR3aa: ASSFPWDRDQGTEAF

d_gene: TRBD1
v_gene: TRBV5-1
j_gene: TRBJ2-7
CDR3aa: ASSLRDRGFYEQY

d_gene: NA
v_gene: TRBV25-1
j_gene: TRBJ2-5
CDR3aa: ASSDLGVNQETQY